One T cell receptor beta chain is described in this entry. Its antigen remains unidentified. One base away there is no much larger clone; base qualities are not given. What this sample's time point label stands for: approximately twelve months on ibrutinib. For TCR beta library preparation, 1.5 to 2 micrograms of genomic DNA was extracted from cryopreserved PBMCs. Longitudinal blood samples from CLL patients on ibrutinib monotherapy were analyzed using high-throughput TCR beta sequencing. Patients were enrolled in a phase 2 open-label single-center ibrutinib monotherapy trial. The goal of deep resolution MiSeq sequencing was a depth between 1 in 1 million and 1 in 200,000 T cells, and coverage averaged 10x per clonotype. The immunoSEQ hsTCRB Kit was used to generate the TCR beta libraries. The study's processing was this. The data were analyzed with ImmunoSEQ Analyzer and ImmunoSEQ Data Assistant, and V, D and J gene assignments followed IMGT definitions. Clonality, which ranges from 0 to 1, was calculated by subtracting the normalized Shannon entropy of productive rearrangement frequencies from one. Public clonotype analysis was restricted to overrepresented clonotypes comprising at least 0.05% of each patient's repertoire. Repertoires from some 13 age-matched healthy donors in immuneACCESS were used as clonality controls. This immuneACCESS table, as held by TCRdb, lists in-frame sequences with V and J called but not all clones. Of the missing ones, under half trace to an unresolved V gene in checked studies; the others have no known cause. V and J calls and clone size are copied from that table; D and trimming were computed from the DNA. This sample comprises approximately 91,000 clones, around 79% of them detected only once. About 4.8% of the sample rests with the top ten.

The sample belongs to a study of cytotoxic CD8 clonotypes in ibrutinib-treated CLL (dated by TCRdb to the early 2020s). General notes on the study: In this cohort, approximately 15 patients were treatment-naive and ten to eleven were relapsed/refractory, while 17 to 18 had unmutated IGHV. Partial responses were observed in about 24 patients and complete responses in 2; after a median follow-up of around 68 months, remission was maintained in around 14 patients and progression was observed in roughly 12. Response samples were obtained after a median of 12 months of treatment, with a range of about 6 to 36 months. An average of around 250,000 productive templates and some 99,000 productive rearrangements was obtained per sample. Of the roughly 86 people in the trial, around 25 had longitudinal samples available. Cryopreserved peripheral blood mononuclear cells were obtained before treatment, at response, and at either sustained remission or disease progression. Every remission and progressive disease sample was obtained while ibrutinib was still being received by the patients. Findings and caveats that apply to the study as a whole: Clonality rose at ibrutinib response, remained stable during sustained remission, and dropped back toward baseline at progression. Public clonotypes were rare and either shrank or stayed stable during treatment, and the rise in clonality at ibrutinib response reflected expansion of private clonotypes. At baseline, clonality was higher than in age-matched healthy donors and showed a strong correlation with circulating CD8+ T-cell counts. Sampling times were not matched between sustained-remission and progressing patients, and lymph node repertoires were not studied.

Sequenced material: PBMCs, taken after 12 months of ibrutinib treatment. The sequence derives from a human donor with chronic lymphocytic leukemia.

CDR3 reads: CASSPDAGYGNIQYF. The nucleotide sequence is given as TGCGCCAGCAGCCCAGACGCGGGGTATGGAAACATTCAGTACTTC. The chain uses TRBV5-1 and TRBJ2-4; the D gene is perhaps TRBD2, on 6 matching bases. Trimming removed 4 bases from V and 6 bases from J, leaving 17 bases between the germline ends. CDR1 is given as SGHRS and CDR2 as YFSETQ, both from the germline V gene. The CDR3 goes from the cysteine to the phenylalanine over 15 residues. Of the read, only the CDR3 DNA is kept; its 45 bases are in frame from base 1.